What follows is one T cell receptor (beta chain) and its context. The data stem from a study of blood T cell repertoires in COVID-19. The wider study: The United States, Italy and Spain were the sources of the acute and convalescent COVID-19 samples.

In the original analysis: By means of reference gene primer amplification, nucleated cell counts were estimated. The protocol was immunoSEQ multiplex PCR, while the TCRdb copy is restricted to in-frame clones and leaves out a portion. V and J calls plus clone size are reproduced from that table; the DNA served to infer D and trimming. The sample yields 95,000 to 150,000 clones, about nine tenths seen once. CDR3 length: 15 amino acids. From germline, CDR1 is SGHTS and CDR2 YDEGEE. After removal of 3 bases from V and 4 bases from J, the junction contained 4 bases not matched to a gene. This clonotype was obtained from a man aged 35 to 55 with acute or convalescent COVID-19. The chain joins TRBV5-8 to TRBJ2-1; 10 nucleotides match TRBD2. The specimen sequenced was peripheral blood. In DNA form, the CDR3 reads TGTGCCAGCAGCTCTCCTAGCGGGGGTTACAATGAGCAGTTCTTC. It encodes CASSSPSGGYNEQFF.